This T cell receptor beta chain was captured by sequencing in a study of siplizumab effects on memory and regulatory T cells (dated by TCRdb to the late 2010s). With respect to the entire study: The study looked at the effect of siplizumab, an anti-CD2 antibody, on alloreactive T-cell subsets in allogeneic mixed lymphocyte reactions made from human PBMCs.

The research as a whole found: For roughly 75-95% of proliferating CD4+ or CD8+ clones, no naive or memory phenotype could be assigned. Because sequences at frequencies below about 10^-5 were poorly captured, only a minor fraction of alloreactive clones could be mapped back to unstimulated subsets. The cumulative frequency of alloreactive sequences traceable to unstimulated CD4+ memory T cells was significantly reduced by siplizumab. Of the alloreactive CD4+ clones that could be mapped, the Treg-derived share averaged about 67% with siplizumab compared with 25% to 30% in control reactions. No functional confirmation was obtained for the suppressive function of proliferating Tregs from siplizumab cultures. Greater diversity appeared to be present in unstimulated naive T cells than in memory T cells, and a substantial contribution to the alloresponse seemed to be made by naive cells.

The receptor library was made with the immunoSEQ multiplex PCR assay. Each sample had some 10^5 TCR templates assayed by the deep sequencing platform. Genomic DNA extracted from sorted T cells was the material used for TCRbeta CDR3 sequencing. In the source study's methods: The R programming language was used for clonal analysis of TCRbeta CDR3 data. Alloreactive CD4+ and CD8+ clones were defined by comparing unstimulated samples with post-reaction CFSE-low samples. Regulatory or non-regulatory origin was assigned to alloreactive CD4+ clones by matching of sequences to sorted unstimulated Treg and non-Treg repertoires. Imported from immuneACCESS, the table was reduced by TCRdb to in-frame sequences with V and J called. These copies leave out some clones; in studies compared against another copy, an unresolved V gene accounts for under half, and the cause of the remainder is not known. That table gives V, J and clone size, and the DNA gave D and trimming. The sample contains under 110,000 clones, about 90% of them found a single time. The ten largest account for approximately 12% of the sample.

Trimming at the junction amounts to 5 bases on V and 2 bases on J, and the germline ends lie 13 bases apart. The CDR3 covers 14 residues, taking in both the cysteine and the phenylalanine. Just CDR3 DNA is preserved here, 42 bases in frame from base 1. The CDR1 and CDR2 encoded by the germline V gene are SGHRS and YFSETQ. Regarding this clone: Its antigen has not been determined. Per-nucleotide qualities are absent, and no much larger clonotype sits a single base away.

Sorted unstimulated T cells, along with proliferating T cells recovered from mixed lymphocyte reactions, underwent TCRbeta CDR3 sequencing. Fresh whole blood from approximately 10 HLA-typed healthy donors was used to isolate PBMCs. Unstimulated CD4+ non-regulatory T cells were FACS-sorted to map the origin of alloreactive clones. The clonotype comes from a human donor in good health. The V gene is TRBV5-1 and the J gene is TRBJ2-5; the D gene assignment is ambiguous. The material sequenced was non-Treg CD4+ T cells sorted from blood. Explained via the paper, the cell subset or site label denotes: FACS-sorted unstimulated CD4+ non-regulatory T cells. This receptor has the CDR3 CASRRLANQETQYF. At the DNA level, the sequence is TGCGCCAGCAGGAGGCTGGCAAATCAAGAGACCCAGTACTTC.